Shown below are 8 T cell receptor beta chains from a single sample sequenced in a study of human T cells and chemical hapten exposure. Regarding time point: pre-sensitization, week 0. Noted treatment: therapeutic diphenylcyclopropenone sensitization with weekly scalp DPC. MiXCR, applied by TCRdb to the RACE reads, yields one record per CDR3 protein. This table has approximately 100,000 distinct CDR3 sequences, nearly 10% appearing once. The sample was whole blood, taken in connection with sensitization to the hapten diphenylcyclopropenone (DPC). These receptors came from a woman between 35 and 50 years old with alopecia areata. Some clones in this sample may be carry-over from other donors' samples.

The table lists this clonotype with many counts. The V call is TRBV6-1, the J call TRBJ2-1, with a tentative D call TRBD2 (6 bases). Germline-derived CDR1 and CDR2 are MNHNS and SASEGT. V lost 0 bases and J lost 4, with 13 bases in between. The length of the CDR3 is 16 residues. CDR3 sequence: CASSEAVGLRYNEQFF. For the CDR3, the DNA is TGTGCCAGCAGTGAAGCGGTGGGACTCCGGTACAATGAGCAGTTCTTC.

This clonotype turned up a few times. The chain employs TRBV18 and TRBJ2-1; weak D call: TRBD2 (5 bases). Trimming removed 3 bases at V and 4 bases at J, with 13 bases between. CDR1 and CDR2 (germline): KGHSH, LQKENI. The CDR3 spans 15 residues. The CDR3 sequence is CASSPTEGWYNEQFF. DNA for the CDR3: TGTGCCAGCTCACCCACCGAGGGTTGGTACAATGAGCAGTTCTTC. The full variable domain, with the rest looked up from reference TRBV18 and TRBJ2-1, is NAGVMQNPRHLVRRRGQEARLRCSPMKGHSHVYWYRQLPEEGLKFMVYLQKENIIDESGMPKERFSAEFPKEGPSILRIQQVVRGDSAAYFCASSPTEGWYNEQFFGPGTRLTVL.

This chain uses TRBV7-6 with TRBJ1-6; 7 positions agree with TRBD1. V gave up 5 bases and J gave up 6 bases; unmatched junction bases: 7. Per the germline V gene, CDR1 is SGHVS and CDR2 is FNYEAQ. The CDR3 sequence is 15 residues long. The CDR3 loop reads CASSPAGGINSPLHF. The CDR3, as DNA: TGTGCCAGCAGCCCCGCAGGGGGAATTAATTCACCCCTCCACTTT.

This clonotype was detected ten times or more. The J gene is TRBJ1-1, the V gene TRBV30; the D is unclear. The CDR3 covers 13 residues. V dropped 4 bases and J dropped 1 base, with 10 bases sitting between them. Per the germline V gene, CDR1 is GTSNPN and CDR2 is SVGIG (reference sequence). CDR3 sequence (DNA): TGTGCCTGGATTGGACGGAGGAACACTGAAGCTTTCTTT. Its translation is CAWIGRRNTEAFF.

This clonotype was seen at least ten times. The CDR3 spells CSGEQGFTYNEQFF. In DNA form, the CDR3 reads TGCAGCGGCGAGCAGGGGTTCACCTACAATGAGCAGTTCTTC. The rearrangement links TRBV29-1 to TRBJ2-1, with D possibly matching TRBD1 (6 bases). CDR1 SQVTM and CDR2 ANQGSEA come from the germline V gene. The CDR3 length is 14 residues. The V and J ends lost 7 bases and 2 bases respectively, with 15 bases between them.

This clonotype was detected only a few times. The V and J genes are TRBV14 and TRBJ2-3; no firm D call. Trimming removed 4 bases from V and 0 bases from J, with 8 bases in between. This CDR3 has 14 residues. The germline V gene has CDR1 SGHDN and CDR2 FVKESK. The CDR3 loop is CASSLTVSTDTQYF. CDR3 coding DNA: TGTGCCAGCAGCCTGACCGTTAGCACAGATACGCAGTATTTT. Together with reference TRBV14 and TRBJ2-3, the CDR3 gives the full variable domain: EAGVTQFPSHSVIEKGQTVTLRCDPISGHDNLYWYRRVMGKEIKFLLHFVKESKQDESGMPNNRFLAERTGGTYSTLKVQPAELEDSGVYFCASSLTVSTDTQYFGPGTRLTVL.

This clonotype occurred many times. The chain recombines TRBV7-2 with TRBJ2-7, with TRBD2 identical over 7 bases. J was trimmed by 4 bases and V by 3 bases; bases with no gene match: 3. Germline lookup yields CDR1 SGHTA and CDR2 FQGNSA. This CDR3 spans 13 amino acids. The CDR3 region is CASSLSGGYEQYF. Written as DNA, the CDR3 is TGTGCCAGCAGCTTGTCGGGGGGATACGAGCAGTACTTC.

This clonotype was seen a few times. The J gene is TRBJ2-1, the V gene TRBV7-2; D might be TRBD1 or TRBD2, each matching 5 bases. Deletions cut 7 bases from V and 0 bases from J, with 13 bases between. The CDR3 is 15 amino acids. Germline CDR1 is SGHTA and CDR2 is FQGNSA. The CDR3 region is CASIAGTLSYNEQFF. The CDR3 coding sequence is TGTGCCAGCATCGCAGGGACCCTCTCCTACAATGAGCAGTTCTTC.